This TCR beta chain was identified in a study of T cell responses to AZD1222 COVID-19 vaccine. The V and J ends lost 0 bases and 4 bases, in that order; junction bases with no gene match: 4. Germline V CDR1 and CDR2: MDHEN, SYDVKM. The CDR3 spans 17 residues. Regarding the study as a whole: Most donors were white British and more were female, and clonal diversity was possibly underestimated.

As concerns this clone: The antigen remains undetermined.

Here immunoSEQ multiplex PCR was the method, and the copy in TCRdb shows in-frame clones only, minus some. The sample includes roughly 77,000 clones, roughly nine tenths of them seen just once. V and J are TRBV28 and TRBJ2-4; TRBD2 matches 12 bases. The sample consisted of peripheral blood, taken on day 0 of MenACWY control vaccination. This sequence originates from an adult in good health. As DNA, the CDR3 is TGTGCCAGCAGTTTATGGCTAGCGGGGGGGATAAAAAACATTCAGTACTTC. Translation gives CASSLWLAGGIKNIQYF.